Presented here are 27 T cell receptor beta chains from one specimen sequenced in a study of Graves' ophthalmopathy and Graves' hyperthyroidism. Scientists amplified the TCR beta CDR3 regions from RNA transcripts. HTBI primers primed a first-round RT-PCR, and a second-round multiplex PCR followed. One entry per CDR3 protein, called by TCRdb with MiXCR from the multiplex PCR reads. The table records 400,000 or so distinct CDR3 sequences, about 16% of them present only once. Sample: peripheral blood. The source of these receptors is a young woman with stable Graves' hyperthyroidism.

The rearrangement uses TRBV6-2 or TRBV6-3 and TRBJ1-1; the D is unclear. Germline V gene sequence: CDR1 MNHEY, CDR2 SVGEGT. V was clipped by 6 bases and J by 0 bases, with 11 bases between them. The CDR3 is made up of 14 amino acids. The CDR3 region has the DNA TGTGCCAGCAGCACGGGATTTATGAACACTGAAGCTTTCTTT. Its translation: CASSTGFMNTEAFF.

The V and J genes are TRBV7-3 and TRBJ2-2; 9 nucleotides align to TRBD1. The junction had 8 bases not matched to a gene; V was cut back by 5 bases and J by 7 bases. From germline, CDR1 is SGHTA and CDR2 FQGTGA. The length of the CDR3 is 15 residues. CDR3 protein: CASSTTGGAGGELFF. The CDR3 DNA reads as TGTGCCAGCAGCACTACAGGGGGCGCAGGCGGGGAGCTGTTTTTT.

This clonotype was observed at least ten times. The V call is TRBV2, the J call TRBJ1-1; the D is unclear. Looked up from germline, CDR1 is SNHLY and CDR2 is FYNNEI. There are 12 residues in the CDR3. Trimming pared 4 bases from V and 7 bases from J, leaving 10 bases between. The CDR3 is CASSAGRVEAFF. The DNA of the CDR3 is TGTGCCAGCAGTGCTGGACGGGTTGAAGCTTTCTTT.

This clonotype has just a few counts. This CDR3 is CASSQGERESYEQYF. The CDR3 DNA sequence: TGTGCCAGCAGCCAAGGGGAGCGGGAATCCTACGAGCAGTACTTC. The V call is TRBV4-2, the J call TRBJ2-7, with 7 nucleotides matching TRBD2. Germline V lookup: CDR1 LGHNA, CDR2 YNFKEQ. After removal of 1 base from V and 1 base from J, the junction contained 4 bases not matched to a gene. The CDR3 is 15 amino acids.

The chain uses TRBV9 and TRBJ2-3, with TRBD1 as a possible D gene (6 bases). V was cut by 3 bases and J by 0 bases, with 17 bases left in between. Germline V gene lookup returns CDR1 SGDLS and CDR2 YYNGEE. This CDR3 has 17 residues. The CDR3 is CASSATGRRISTDTQYF. Written as DNA, the CDR3 is TGTGCCAGCAGCGCCACAGGGAGACGAATTAGCACAGATACGCAGTATTTT.

This clonotype has at least ten counts. The V call is TRBV24-1, the J call TRBJ2-5; D may match TRBD1 or TRBD2 (5 bases each). CDR3 length equals 17 residues. The germline CDR1 and CDR2 sequences are KGHDR and SFDVKD. With 0 bases removed from V and 4 bases from J, the gap between germline ends came to 17 bases. The CDR3 spells CATSDLASSGSGETQYF. The DNA of the CDR3 is TGTGCCACCAGTGATTTGGCGTCTTCAGGGAGCGGAGAGACCCAGTACTTC.

Note on this clonotype: A single base separates this from a much larger clone, so it may be a read error. The final CDR3 position lacks the conserved phenylalanine or tryptophan, pointing to a likely read error. The J gene is TRBJ1-1, the V gene TRBV19; 8 bases match TRBD1. CDR1 and CDR2 (germline): LNHDA, SQIVND (reference sequence). CDR3 length equals 17 residues. Trimming at V came to 7 bases and at J to 3 bases, leaving 16 bases not matched to a gene. CDR3 sequence reads: CASTPGAGGFPDTEAFY. Written as DNA, the CDR3 is TGTGCCAGTACCCCCGGGGCAGGGGGCTTTCCGGACACTGAAGCTTTCTAT.

This clonotype was recorded many times. This chain uses TRBV12-3 or TRBV12-4 with TRBJ2-2; 9 bases line up with TRBD2. J was trimmed by 4 bases and V by 3 bases; bases with no gene match: 3. This CDR3 comprises 15 residues. The CDR3 protein is CASSLGGGATGELFF. In nucleotides, the CDR3 is TGTGCCAGCAGTTTGGGCGGGGGGGCCACCGGGGAGCTGTTTTTT.

A remark on this clonotype: A junction end diverges from the germline sequence, so it may reflect a read error. This sequence joins TRBV6-5 and TRBJ1-2; 9 bases line up with TRBD1. This CDR3 is built from 14 residues. Germline CDR1 and CDR2: MNHEY and SVGAGI. The CDR3 loop reads CASSVPRDRDGCTF. Written as DNA, the CDR3 is TGTGCCAGCAGTGTACCTCGGGACAGGGATGGCTGCACCTTC.

The table lists this clonotype with many counts. The rearrangement links TRBV20-1 to TRBJ1-1; 7 bases line up with TRBD1. CDR1 and CDR2 (germline): DFQATT, SNEGSKA (reference sequence). The CDR3 runs 14 residues. V gave up 3 bases and J gave up 0 bases; unmatched junction bases: 4. The CDR3 DNA is TGCAGTGCTAGCAGGACAGGCTTGAACACTGAAGCTTTCTTT. It specifies CSASRTGLNTEAFF.

This clonotype was seen a few times. Since a much larger clone is just one base distant, this may be a read error. The chain links TRBV11-2 to TRBJ2-5; TRBD2 is a possible D gene (5 bases). CDR3 length: 18 amino acids. V was trimmed by 5 bases and J by 9 bases, leaving 31 bases between them. Germline V gene sequence: CDR1 SGHAT, CDR2 FQNNGV. CDR3 sequence reads: CASSPGSGARINQEAQYF. The CDR3 DNA is TGTGCCAGCAGCCCGGGGAGCGGAGCACGAATCAACCAGGAGGCCCAGTACTTC. Variable domain in full (rest from reference TRBV11-2 and TRBJ2-5): EAGVAQSPRYKIIEKRQSVAFWCNPISGHATLYWYQQILGQGPKLLIQFQNNGVVDDSQLPKDRFSAERLKGVDSTLKIQPAKLEDSAVYLCASSPGSGARINQEAQYFGPGTRLLVL.

J is TRBJ2-7 and V is TRBV9, with D possibly matching TRBD1 (5 bases). Germline V lookup: CDR1 SGDLS, CDR2 YYNGEE. The CDR3 runs 13 residues. V was cut by 4 bases and J by 1 base, with 9 bases left in between. The chain's CDR3 is CASSTDNSYEQYF. The CDR3 DNA reads as TGTGCCAGCAGCACGGACAATTCCTACGAGCAGTACTTC.

This CDR3 reads CASSESTSRGIQYF. The CDR3, as DNA: TGTGCCAGTAGTGAATCGACCTCTAGGGGTATTCAGTACTTC. The genes are TRBV19 and TRBJ2-4, with D tentatively TRBD1 (5 bases). Germline values: CDR1 LNHDA, CDR2 SQIVND (reference sequence). The CDR3 length is 14 residues. Trimming stripped 5 bases from V and 10 bases from J, with 18 bases between. The whole variable domain, filled in from reference TRBV19 and TRBJ2-4, reads DGGITQSPKYLFRKEGQNVTLSCEQNLNHDAMYWYRQDPGQGLRLIYYSQIVNDFQKGDIAEGYSVSREKKESFPLTVTSAQKNPTAFYLCASSESTSRGIQYFGAGTRLSVL.

There are a few counts of this clonotype. The rearrangement links TRBV19 to TRBJ1-6; 7 nucleotides match TRBD1. The length of the CDR3 is 14 residues. Looked up from germline, CDR1 is LNHDA and CDR2 is SQIVND (reference sequence). Unmatched junction bases numbered 7, after V lost 5 bases and J lost 9 bases. This CDR3 is CASSATGLGSPLHF. The CDR3 bases are TGTGCCAGTAGTGCGACAGGGTTGGGTTCACCCCTCCACTTT.

This clonotype was observed many times. The chain recombines TRBV7-9 with TRBJ2-6; no clear D gene. V lost 5 bases and J 1 base, leaving 6 bases between the germline ends. Germline V CDR1 and CDR2: SEHNR, FQNEAQ (reference sequence). The CDR3 has 14 amino acids. Written as DNA, the CDR3 is TGTGCCAGCAGCCCCGTATCTGGGGCCAACGTCCTGACTTTC. It encodes CASSPVSGANVLTF.

The chain combines TRBV12-3 or TRBV12-4 with TRBJ2-5; D remains ambiguous. Trimming cost V 2 bases and J 2 bases, with 9 bases left between them. This CDR3 has 14 amino acids. CDR3 DNA sequence: TGTGCCAGCAGTTTACAGGAATCACAAGAGACCCAGTACTTC. It codes for CASSLQESQETQYF.

The V gene is TRBV6-1, the J gene TRBJ2-7, with D possibly matching TRBD1 (7 bases). Germline V gene lookup returns CDR1 MNHNS and CDR2 SASEGT. V was cut by 0 bases and J by 3 bases, with 21 bases left in between. The CDR3 runs 18 residues. The DNA of the CDR3 is TGTGCCAGCAGTGAAGCGCACAGGGGACTGACTGGGATCTACGAGCAGTACTTC. It yields the protein CASSEAHRGLTGIYEQYF.

The table lists this clonotype with many counts. J is TRBJ1-1 and V is TRBV6-5; 7 bases align to TRBD1. The CDR3 has 16 amino acids. The germline V gene encodes CDR1 MNHEY and CDR2 SVGAGI. Trimming took 0 bases from V and 8 from J; bases not matched to a gene: 12. CDR3 sequence: CASSYSRLRGRREAFF. The CDR3 DNA follows: TGTGCCAGCAGTTACTCGAGATTAAGGGGGCGCCGGGAAGCTTTCTTT.

This clonotype has at least ten counts. This chain connects TRBV11-3 to TRBJ2-7; possible D gene TRBD2, 6 bases. Trimming removed 5 bases from V and 6 bases from J, with 14 bases in between. The CDR3 covers 13 residues. The germline V gene encodes CDR1 SGHNT and CDR2 YENEEA. The CDR3 sequence: CASSIAGFFEQYF. DNA for the CDR3: TGTGCCAGCAGCATCGCGGGGTTTTTCGAGCAGTACTTC.

This clonotype has ten or more counts. This chain uses TRBV15 with TRBJ1-5; tentatively, D is TRBD1 (5 bases). Germline loops: CDR1 LNHNV, CDR2 YYDKDF (reference sequence). The CDR3 is 15 amino acids. Trimming shortened V by 6 bases and J by 5 bases, and 17 bases separated the two germline ends. The CDR3 bases are TGTGCCACCAGACTCGGGACGCTGAGGGATCAGCCCCAGCATTTT. Translation gives CATRLGTLRDQPQHF.

This clonotype showed up many times. V is TRBV12-3 or TRBV12-4 and J is TRBJ2-5; D uncertain. The V end lost 6 bases, the J end lost 0 bases, and 14 bases lay between the germline ends. This CDR3 has 15 residues. The CDR3 nucleotides are TGTGCCAGCAGGGCTAGTGTGTTGGACCAAGAGACCCAGTACTTC. Amino acids: CASRASVLDQETQYF.

This clonotype was seen many times. The chain carries TRBV19 and TRBJ2-2; no clear D. CDR1 LNHDA and CDR2 SQIVND come from the germline V gene (reference sequence). Trimming took 6 bases from V and 3 from J, leaving 8 bases between them. The CDR3 covers 13 residues. CDR3 region: CASSSQHTGELFF. CDR3 nucleotide sequence: TGTGCCAGTAGCAGCCAACACACCGGGGAGCTGTTTTTT.

This clonotype was detected many times. As DNA, the CDR3 is TGTGCCAGCGTACCGGACAGGGCCCAAGAGACCCAGTACTTC. Encoded protein: CASVPDRAQETQYF. The chain employs TRBV18 and TRBJ2-5, with TRBD1 identical over 8 bases. V was pared by 8 bases and J by 1 base, with 6 bases of the junction left unmatched. The CDR3 length is 14 residues. The V gene's germline CDR1 is KGHSH and CDR2 LQKENI.

This clonotype has just a few counts. V is TRBV6-1 and J is TRBJ2-2; TRBD2 agrees at 11 bases. The CDR3 consists of 17 residues. The V gene's germline CDR1 is MNHNS and CDR2 SASEGT. Germline trimming cut 2 bases from V and 4 bases from J; bases unmatched to any gene: 6. For the CDR3, the DNA is TGTGCCAGCAGTGAACCCTTCCTAGCGGGAGGCACCGGGGAGCTGTTTTTT. This encodes CASSEPFLAGGTGELFF.

This clonotype was counted at least ten times. The genes are TRBV7-2 and TRBJ2-5; no clear D. This CDR3 has 12 amino acids. Trimming stripped 4 bases from V and 4 bases from J, with 7 bases between. Germline-derived CDR1 and CDR2 are SGHTA and FQGNSA. Written as DNA, the CDR3 is TGTGCCAGCAGCTGGAGCTTAGAGACCCAGTACTTC. It translates to CASSWSLETQYF.

The CDR3 sequence: CASSERAGYEQYF. The CDR3 bases are TGTGCCAGCAGCGAAAGGGCGGGGTACGAGCAGTACTTC. The gene calls are TRBV11-2 and TRBJ2-7; D is possibly TRBD2 (6 bases). The germline V gene has CDR1 SGHAT and CDR2 FQNNGV. CDR3 size: 13 residues. Trimming cost V 5 bases and J 4 bases, with 12 bases left between them.

The sample holds many counts of this clonotype. The chain recombines TRBV6-5 with TRBJ1-1; D perhaps matches TRBD1 (6 bases). This CDR3 has 16 residues. Trimming removed 6 bases from V and 5 bases from J, with 22 bases in between. The germline V gene has CDR1 MNHEY and CDR2 SVGAGI. The CDR3 region is CASSAEQQGSGTEAFF. The DNA of the CDR3 is TGTGCCAGCAGCGCCGAACAGCAGGGGAGTGGGACTGAAGCTTTCTTT.